This T cell receptor beta chain derives from a study of control samples from healthy donors and cancer patients. Germline-derived CDR1 and CDR2 are SQVTM and ANQGSEA. V lost 7 bases and J 11 bases, leaving 20 bases between the germline ends. CDR3 size: 12 residues. This clone was seen a few times. Sequenced by immunoSEQ multiplex PCR; TCRdb stores in-frame clones only, minus some. Here the sample spans around 72,000 clones, 84% being singletons. This TCR derives from a man aged 50 to 60 in good health. Input material: blood. The chain uses TRBV29-1 and TRBJ2-5; D might be TRBD1 or TRBD2, each matching 5 bases. The CDR3 sequence is CSAGLGGFSQYF. The CDR3 DNA is TGCAGCGCTGGGCTTGGGGGATTCTCTCAGTACTTC.